The entry below describes one T cell receptor beta chain. Using immunoSEQ multiplex PCR, the repertoire was profiled, and TCRdb retains in-frame clones only, with some absent. This table has 180,000 or so clones, 70% to 85% appearing once. Trimming stripped 6 bases from V and 3 bases from J, with 14 bases between. The CDR3 spans 14 residues. Germline V gene data show CDR1 as SQVTM and CDR2 as ANQGSEA. These data are taken from a study of blood T cell repertoires in COVID-19. Background on the study: Samples of COVID-19 (acute and convalescent) were obtained from the United States, Italy and Spain. PBMCs, B-cell-depleted T cells, or T cells were the source of the cDNA or gDNA that made up the material.

Sequences were obtained from peripheral blood. The gene calls are TRBV29-1 and TRBJ2-2; D not certain. This TCR was recovered from a man in his sixties who had recovered from COVID-19. CDR3 protein: CSVQQMIHTGELFF. CDR3 coding DNA: TGCAGCGTCCAACAAATGATCCACACCGGGGAGCTGTTTTTT.